Listed below are T cell receptor beta chains from one sample, sequenced in a study of cytomegalovirus exposure and HLA in healthy donors. The data were produced by immunoSEQ multiplex PCR, yet TCRdb's version contains in-frame clones alone and is incomplete. Of 150,000 to 180,000 clones listed, approximately 72% were seen once; the top ten hold roughly 2.8%. Sequencing was performed on PBMCs. The receptors here all came from a man aged 18 to 35 in good health and CMV-seronegative. Both conserved end residues are part of each CDR3. The order of the fields is CDR3 protein, CDR3 DNA, clone size, D gene, J gene, CDR3 length, V gene. A D gene is named only where the DNA matches it firmly. Rows give clone size only sometimes, using once, few, many, or a class for an expanded clone.

CASSQYRDSEFYEQYF TGCGCCAGCAGCCAGTACCGGGACAGTGAATTCTACGAGCAGTACTTC NA TRBD1 TRBJ2-7 16 TRBV4-1
CASSFGGLNTEAFF TGCGCCAGCAGCTTCGGCGGGTTGAACACTGAAGCTTTCTTT few NA TRBJ1-1 14 TRBV5-1
CASSLELGGLWEQFF TGTGCCAGCAGTTTAGAGTTGGGAGGCTTATGGGAGCAGTTCTTC NA NA TRBJ2-1 15 TRBV27
CASGIGTGTYEQYF TGTGCCAGCGGAATCGGGACTGGAACCTACGAGCAGTACTTC NA NA TRBJ2-7 14 TRBV6-1
CASSPLTGANLYGYTF TGTGCCAGCAGCCCTTTAACAGGGGCGAACCTCTATGGTTACACCTTC NA TRBD1 TRBJ1-2 16 TRBV7-2
CASSLAGYNEKLFF TGCGCCAGCAGCTTGGCGGGGTATAATGAAAAACTGTTTTTT NA NA TRBJ1-4 14 TRBV5-1
CAISGQDRGNTEAFF TGTGCCATCAGTGGGCAAGACAGGGGAAACACTGAAGCTTTCTTT few TRBD1 TRBJ1-1 15 TRBV10-3
CASSPSVGTAGDSGANVLTF TGTGCCAGCAGCCCGAGCGTCGGGACGGCGGGGGACTCTGGGGCCAACGTCCTGACTTTC few TRBD2 TRBJ2-6 20 TRBV7-6
CASSLVPRDGDGYTF TGCGCCAGCAGCTTGGTTCCCAGGGATGGAGATGGCTACACCTTC NA NA TRBJ1-2 15 TRBV5-1
CASSQLAIIRGPMNTEAFF TGCGCCAGCAGCCAACTGGCGATAATCAGGGGACCTATGAACACTGAAGCTTTCTTT NA NA TRBJ1-1 19 TRBV4-1
CASSSNMKGVSGNTIYF TGTGCCAGCAGCTCAAACATGAAGGGGGTCTCTGGAAACACCATATATTTT NA NA TRBJ1-3 17 TRBV13
CAGSIPREGNTIYF TGTGCCGGCAGCATACCCAGGGAAGGAAACACCATATATTTT few NA TRBJ1-3 14 TRBV11-3
CASSQNPTGPEAFF TGTGCCAGCAGCCAGAACCCTACAGGGCCTGAAGCTTTCTTT once NA TRBJ1-1 14 TRBV5-4
CSVLDREGSPLHF TGCAGCGTCCTGGACAGGGAAGGATCACCCCTCCACTTT NA TRBD1 TRBJ1-6 13 TRBV29-1
CASSPPGAGLQETQYF TGTGCCAGCAGCCCTCCAGGAGCGGGGTTACAAGAGACCCAGTACTTC NA TRBD2 TRBJ2-5 16 TRBV4-2
CASSPTGTALYGYTF TGTGCCAGCAGCCCAACCGGGACTGCTCTCTATGGCTACACCTTC once NA TRBJ1-2 15 TRBV7-9
CASSPGQGSNEQFF TGTGCCAGCAGCCCGGGACAGGGGTCCAATGAGCAGTTCTTC NA TRBD1 TRBJ2-1 14 TRBV7-9
CASTELGGVSYEQYF TGTGCCAGCACCGAGTTGGGGGGGGTTTCCTACGAGCAGTACTTC few TRBD2 TRBJ2-7 15 TRBV2
CASSRKFSGGKDNEQFF TGTGCCAGCAGCAGGAAGTTTTCGGGGGGAAAGGACAATGAGCAGTTCTTC NA NA TRBJ2-1 17 TRBV21-1
CASSPGTGGANVLTF TGTGCCAGCTCACCCGGGACTGGGGGAGCCAACGTCCTGACTTTC NA NA TRBJ2-6 15 TRBV6-5
CASSLGSGESYEQYF TGCGCCAGCAGCTTGGGATCCGGGGAATCCTACGAGCAGTACTTC NA NA TRBJ2-7 15 TRBV5-1
CASSLAETSGANVLTF TGCGCCAGCAGCTTGGCGGAGACCTCTGGGGCCAACGTCCTGACTTTC NA NA TRBJ2-6 16 TRBV5-1
CASSRDRMNTEAFF TGTGCCAGCAGCCGTGACAGGATGAACACTGAAGCTTTCTTT NA NA TRBJ1-1 14 TRBV13
CASSPGLAKNIQYF TGTGCCAGCAGCCCGGGTTTAGCCAAAAACATTCAGTACTTC NA NA TRBJ2-4 14 TRBV11-2
CASSLFGGGQGVGGELFF TGTGCCAGCAGCTTATTTGGGGGGGGACAGGGTGTCGGCGGGGAGCTGTTTTTT NA TRBD1 TRBJ2-2 18 TRBV7-3
CASSYSLGPPLHF TGTGCCAGCAGTTACTCCCTGGGGCCACCCCTCCACTTT NA NA TRBJ1-6 13 TRBV6-5
CSVVRDRVIAEAFF TGCAGCGTTGTCCGGGACAGGGTGATCGCTGAAGCTTTCTTT NA TRBD1 TRBJ1-1 14 TRBV29-1
CAWNRQGVGEQYF TGTGCCTGGAATCGACAGGGAGTTGGCGAGCAGTACTTC NA TRBD1 TRBJ2-7 13 TRBV30
CASSFGGTEAFF TGTGCCAGCAGTTTCGGAGGCACTGAAGCTTTCTTT NA NA TRBJ1-1 12 TRBV28
CASSPSGLREQFF TGTGCCAGCAGCCCCTCTGGCTTGAGGGAGCAGTTCTTC NA NA TRBJ2-1 13 TRBV6-5
CASSPAGLRGEKLFF TGTGCCAGCTCGCCGGCGGGACTCAGAGGTGAAAAACTGTTTTTT once NA TRBJ1-4 15 TRBV18
CASSDRTGSWTTEAFF TGTGCCAGCAGTGACAGGACAGGGAGTTGGACCACTGAAGCTTTCTTT NA TRBD1 TRBJ1-1 16 TRBV27
CASRPTGGRETQYF TGTGCCAGCAGGCCAACAGGGGGCAGGGAGACCCAGTACTTC NA TRBD1 TRBJ2-5 14 TRBV2
CASSLGPPGGEQFF TGTGCCAGCAGCTTGGGGCCTCCGGGGGGTGAGCAGTTCTTC few TRBD2 TRBJ2-1 14 TRBV5-8
CASSTGETDTQYF TGTGCCAGCAGCACAGGGGAAACAGATACGCAGTATTTT NA TRBD1 TRBJ2-3 13 TRBV7-9
CASSIAGQYYNEQFF TGTGCCAGCAGTATAGCGGGACAGTACTACAATGAGCAGTTCTTC NA NA TRBJ2-1 15 TRBV27
CASSESGGAGNIQYF TGTGCCAGCAGTGAAAGCGGGGGGGCTGGGAACATTCAGTACTTC NA TRBD2 TRBJ2-4 15 TRBV6-1
CASSRDRAETQYF TGTGCCAGCTCCAGGGACAGGGCAGAGACCCAGTACTTC NA TRBD1 TRBJ2-5 13 TRBV18
CASSYGTGPGDTEAFF TGTGCCAGCAGTTACGGGACAGGGCCGGGGGACACTGAAGCTTTCTTT NA TRBD1 TRBJ1-1 16 TRBV6-5
CASINAPGTGGHEQYF TGTGCCAGCATCAATGCCCCCGGGACAGGGGGTCACGAGCAGTACTTC NA NA TRBJ2-7 16 TRBV21-1
CASSRAGPNEQFF TGTGCCAGCAGCCGCGCGGGGCCTAATGAGCAGTTCTTC NA NA TRBJ2-1 13 TRBV7-2
CASSTGTGGGETQYF TGTGCCAGCAGTACCGGGACAGGGGGCGGGGAGACCCAGTACTTC NA TRBD1 TRBJ2-5 15 TRBV6-5
CSSNRGTEAFF TGCAGCTCAAATAGGGGGACTGAAGCTTTCTTT NA NA TRBJ1-1 11 TRBV29-1
CASSINEGEGYGYTF TGTGCCAGTAGTATTAACGAGGGGGAAGGGTATGGCTACACCTTC NA NA TRBJ1-2 15 TRBV19
CASSLLSREDSYGYTF TGTGCCAGCAGCTTACTAAGCAGGGAAGATAGCTATGGCTACACCTTC once NA TRBJ1-2 16 TRBV7-9
CASSSGSTDTQYF TGCGCCAGCAGCAGCGGGAGCACAGATACGCAGTATTTT NA NA TRBJ2-3 13 TRBV5-1
CASSQDFSPYGYTF TGCGCCAGCAGCCAAGATTTTTCCCCATATGGCTACACCTTC few NA TRBJ1-2 14 TRBV4-1
CASSYTGNSYNEQFF TGTGCCAGCAGTTACACGGGGAACTCCTACAATGAGCAGTTCTTC NA NA TRBJ2-1 15 TRBV6-5
CASSSRLAGGLAKNIQYF TGTGCCAGCAGCTCTAGACTAGCGGGGGGTCTAGCCAAAAACATTCAGTACTTC NA TRBD2 TRBJ2-4 18 TRBV7-8
CAISRESNYGYTF TGTGCCATCAGCCGGGAGTCTAACTATGGCTACACCTTC NA NA TRBJ1-2 13 TRBV10-3
CASSLLLENTEAFF TGTGCCAGCAGCTTATTATTAGAGAACACTGAAGCTTTCTTT NA NA TRBJ1-1 14 TRBV11-2
CASSTYNEQFF TGTGCCAGCAGTACTTACAATGAGCAGTTCTTC few NA TRBJ2-1 11 TRBV2
CASSSGGGGQPQHF TGTGCCAGTAGCTCTGGGGGGGGCGGTCAGCCCCAGCATTTT NA NA TRBJ1-5 14 TRBV19
CASSAWRGGYDTQYF TGTGCCAGCAGTGCGTGGCGGGGGGGCTACGATACGCAGTATTTT NA TRBD2 TRBJ2-3 15 TRBV2